This T cell receptor (beta chain) is drawn from a study of cytomegalovirus exposure and HLA in healthy donors. Only a few counts were recorded for this clone. V lost 9 bases and J lost 7, with 18 bases in between. This CDR3 is 13 amino acids long. Germline V gives CDR1 SNHLY, CDR2 FYNNEI. Use of 60 Vbeta and 13 Jbeta primers characterized the PCR. In the original analysis: As a later analysis found, there were 80 million or so unique TCR beta chains, of which around 9.9 million were shared. Here immunoSEQ multiplex PCR was the method, and the copy in TCRdb shows in-frame clones only, minus some. That table gives V, J and clone size, and the DNA gave D and trimming. Altogether under 150,000 clones are present, approximately 78% being singletons, with the ten largest covering 3.5% to 5.5%.

This chain connects TRBV2 to TRBJ1-1; D not certain. The sequencing sample was made of PBMCs. The receptor was isolated from a woman in her 40s in good health and CMV-seropositive. Written as DNA, the CDR3 is TGTGCCAGTGGCAAGCGGGGTGCTCTTGAAGCTTTCTTT. Its translation is CASGKRGALEAFF.